The 24 T cell receptor beta chains listed next were all sequenced from one sample in a study of technical replicates of blood from a handful of donors. Using immunoSEQ multiplex PCR, the repertoire was profiled, and TCRdb retains in-frame clones only, with some absent. Of some 60,000 clones in the sample, approximately 87% were seen once. Specimen: PBMCs. These receptor sequences come from a human donor in good health. Some clones in this sample may be carry-over from other donors' samples.

The J gene is TRBJ1-5, the V gene TRBV15; D gene ambiguous. Trimming took 3 bases from V and 4 from J, leaving 22 bases between them. The germline V gene has CDR1 LNHNV and CDR2 YYDKDF (reference sequence). The CDR3 totals 18 residues. CDR3 DNA: TGTGCCACCAGCAGTGTCTTTTTGGGCAGCAACACTAATCAGCCCCAGCATTTT. Residues: CATSSVFLGSNTNQPQHF. Drawing the rest from reference TRBV15 and TRBJ1-5, the complete variable domain is DAMVIQNPRYQVTQFGKPVTLSCSQTLNHNVMYWYQQKSSQAPKLLFHYYDKDFNNEADTPDNFQSRRPNTSFCFLDIRSPGLGDTAMYLCATSSVFLGSNTNQPQHFGDGTRLSIL.

CDR3 amino acids: CASSHRAAGSSTDTQYF. The CDR3 bases are TGTGCCAGCAGCCACAGGGCCGCGGGGAGTAGCACAGATACGCAGTATTTT. The gene calls are TRBV4-2 and TRBJ2-3; TRBD2 might be the D (6 bases). V lost 3 bases and J lost 0, with 16 bases in between. Germline CDR1 LGHNA, CDR2 YNFKEQ. The CDR3 length is 17 residues.

The rearrangement links TRBV6-5 to TRBJ2-5, with D maybe TRBD1 (5 bases). V was pared by 0 bases and J by 2 bases, with 10 bases between. CDR3 length equals 15 residues. Germline loops: CDR1 MNHEY, CDR2 SVGAGI. CDR3 protein: CASSYSGQKQETQYF. The CDR3, as DNA: TGTGCCAGCAGTTACTCGGGGCAGAAACAAGAGACCCAGTACTTC.

The rearrangement joins TRBV11-2 to TRBJ1-5; no firm D call. This CDR3 spans 13 amino acids. Germline assignment: CDR1 SGHAT and CDR2 FQNNGV. V was pared by 3 bases and J by 4 bases, with 7 bases between. This chain's CDR3 is CASSFRENQPQHF. The CDR3 bases are TGTGCCAGCAGCTTCCGAGAGAATCAGCCCCAGCATTTT.

The chain has TRBV2 and TRBJ1-6; D may be TRBD1 (6 bases). CDR3 length: 21 residues. The V gene lost 6 bases and the J gene lost 0 bases, with 27 bases spanning the gap. Germline V CDR1 and CDR2: SNHLY, FYNNEI. CDR3 protein: CASSRAPTGLSTSSYNSPLHF. CDR3 sequence (DNA): TGTGCCAGCAGCCGAGCCCCCACAGGGTTGTCCACGAGCTCCTATAATTCACCCCTCCACTTT.

The chain combines TRBV5-4 with TRBJ2-3; weak D call: TRBD2 (6 bases). V was cut by 4 bases and J by 5 bases, with 17 bases left in between. The CDR3 covers 15 residues. CDR1 and CDR2 from the germline V gene are SGHNT and YYREEE (reference sequence). Written as DNA, the CDR3 is TGTGCCAGCAGCCGGAGTGCGGGGAAGGGAGATACGCAGTATTTT. It translates to CASSRSAGKGDTQYF. The full variable domain, rest sourced from reference TRBV5-4 and TRBJ2-3, is ETGVTQSPTHLIKTRGQQVTLRCSSQSGHNTVSWYQQALGQGPQFIFQYYREEENGRGNFPPRFSGLQFPNYSSELNVNALELDDSALYLCASSRSAGKGDTQYFGPGTRLTVL.

The V gene is TRBV5-5, the J gene TRBJ1-5; maybe TRBD1 (5 bases). The germline V gene has CDR1 SGHKS and CDR2 YYEKEE (reference sequence). The germline V and J ends were trimmed by 2 bases and 7 bases, with 16 bases remaining between them. This CDR3 is built from 15 residues. The CDR3 sequence is CASSLGDGGLQPQHF. CDR3 DNA: TGTGCCAGCAGCTTAGGGGACGGGGGTTTACAGCCCCAGCATTTT.

The J gene is TRBJ1-6, the V gene TRBV19; D unclear. V gave up 3 bases and J gave up 9 bases, with 12 bases separating them. The germline gives CDR1 LNHDA, CDR2 SQIVND (reference sequence). The CDR3 consists of 14 residues. The CDR3 DNA sequence: TGTGCCAGTAGTATCCCGGGGAGTATTTCACCCCTCCACTTT. This translates into CASSIPGSISPLHF.

The chain uses TRBV7-3 and TRBJ2-2; 7 positions match TRBD2. This CDR3 comprises 16 residues. CDR1 is SGHTA and CDR2 is FQGTGA in the germline V gene. J gave up 5 bases and V 1 base, and 7 bases lay outside the gene matches. Here the CDR3 DNA reads TGTGCCAGCAGCTTAAGGGCGGGAGCGGGGACCGGGGAGCTGTTTTTT. Amino acid sequence: CASSLRAGAGTGELFF.

The chain links TRBV5-1 to TRBJ2-3; 12 bases agree with TRBD2. From germline, CDR1 is SGHRS and CDR2 YFSETQ. After removal of 4 bases from V and 3 bases from J, the junction contained 9 bases not matched to a gene. This CDR3 region has 17 residues. CDR3 amino acids: CASSNTRTSGTTDTQYF. The CDR3 DNA is TGCGCCAGCAGCAACACGAGGACTAGCGGGACTACAGATACGCAGTATTTT.

The chain joins TRBV5-1 to TRBJ2-5; TRBD1 agrees at 8 bases. From germline, CDR1 is SGHRS and CDR2 YFSETQ. Trimming at V came to 3 bases and at J to 5 bases, leaving 9 bases not matched to a gene. CDR3 size: 15 residues. The CDR3 sequence is CASSSGQGGKETQYF. CDR3 coding DNA: TGCGCCAGCAGCTCCGGACAGGGTGGGAAGGAGACCCAGTACTTC. Looking up the rest from reference TRBV5-1 and TRBJ2-5 gives the full variable domain: KAGVTQTPRYLIKTRGQQVTLSCSPISGHRSVSWYQQTPGQGLQFLFEYFSETQRNKGNFPGRFSGRQFSNSRSEMNVSTLELGDSALYLCASSSGQGGKETQYFGPGTRLLVL.

The V call is TRBV7-8, the J call TRBJ2-6; 8 nucleotides agree with TRBD1. The CDR3 contains 19 residues. Germline V gene data show CDR1 as SGHVS and CDR2 as FQNEAQ. V lost 4 bases and J lost 0; bases outside the gene matches: 11. The CDR3 region is CASSSKVTGAFSGANVLTF. The CDR3 DNA sequence: TGTGCCAGCAGCTCGAAGGTGACAGGGGCGTTCTCTGGGGCCAACGTCCTGACTTTC.

The V and J genes are TRBV5-1 and TRBJ2-1, with TRBD1 matching 9 bases. This CDR3 contains 16 residues. Trimming at V came to 4 bases and at J to 9 bases, leaving 14 bases not matched to a gene. The germline V gene has CDR1 SGHRS and CDR2 YFSETQ. For the CDR3, the DNA is TGCGCCAGCAGCCGGGGACAGGGCCTATCGCGAAGTGAGCAGTTCTTC. This codes for CASSRGQGLSRSEQFF.

This clone was detected only once. The chain carries TRBV18 and TRBJ2-7; D is unclear. Germline V gives CDR1 KGHSH, CDR2 LQKENI. The CDR3 is 15 amino acids. Deletions cut 2 bases from V and 5 bases from J, with 16 bases between. The CDR3 here is CASSPIWVLDDEQYF. DNA of the CDR3: TGTGCCAGCTCACCAATCTGGGTCCTAGATGACGAGCAGTACTTC. The full variable domain, with the rest looked up from reference TRBV18 and TRBJ2-7, is NAGVMQNPRHLVRRRGQEARLRCSPMKGHSHVYWYRQLPEEGLKFMVYLQKENIIDESGMPKERFSAEFPKEGPSILRIQQVVRGDSAAYFCASSPIWVLDDEQYFGPGTRLTVT.

The V call is TRBV9, the J call TRBJ2-2, with D possibly TRBD2 on 6 matching bases. Germline assignment: CDR1 SGDLS and CDR2 YYNGEE. There are 15 residues in the CDR3. Trimming cost V 4 bases and J 8 bases, with 18 bases left between them. The CDR3 sequence is CASSPSVGGAGELFF. The CDR3 DNA is TGTGCCAGCAGCCCCTCGGTGGGGGGTGCTGGGGAGCTGTTTTTT.

This chain links TRBV6-6 with TRBJ2-1; 10 bases fit TRBD1. The CDR3 consists of 15 residues. Germline values: CDR1 MNHNY, CDR2 SVGAGI (reference sequence). V lost 6 bases, J lost 9 bases, and 11 bases stayed unmatched. The CDR3 loop reads CASRPDRTGGGEQFF. In DNA form, the CDR3 reads TGTGCCAGCAGGCCCGACAGGACAGGGGGTGGTGAGCAGTTCTTC.

The chain joins TRBV7-9 to TRBJ2-1, with 9 bases aligning to TRBD2. The CDR3 consists of 18 residues. Germline loops: CDR1 SEHNR, CDR2 FQNEAQ (reference sequence). The junction had 14 bases not matched to a gene; V was cut back by 1 base and J by 7 bases. DNA of the CDR3: TGTGCCAGCAGCTTAGGGTTGACCGCGGGGGGGCCCAAGAATGAGCAGTTCTTC. Its translation: CASSLGLTAGGPKNEQFF.

This rearrangement joins TRBV7-9 to TRBJ1-1, with D maybe TRBD1 (5 bases). V was cut by 1 base and J by 5 bases, with 14 bases left in between. CDR1 SEHNR and CDR2 FQNEAQ come from the germline V gene (reference sequence). The CDR3 runs 15 residues. Here the CDR3 reads CASSLVEGAGTEAFF. The CDR3 coding sequence is TGTGCCAGCAGCTTAGTCGAAGGGGCCGGAACTGAAGCTTTCTTT. The full variable domain, rest sourced from reference TRBV7-9 and TRBJ1-1, is DTGVSQNPRHKITKRGQNVTFRCDPISEHNRLYWYRQTLGQGPEFLTYFQNEAQLEKSRLLSDRFSAERPKGSFSTLEIQRTEQGDSAMYLCASSLVEGAGTEAFFGQGTRLTVV.

The CDR3 here is CASAGTGGYQPQHF. CDR3 coding DNA: TGTGCCAGCGCCGGGACAGGGGGCTATCAGCCCCAGCATTTT. J is TRBJ1-5 and V is TRBV2; 12 nucleotides line up with TRBD1. V shed 8 bases, J shed 5 bases, and the junction held 4 bases outside the gene matches. The V gene's germline CDR1 is SNHLY and CDR2 FYNNEI. CDR3 length equals 14 residues.

J is TRBJ1-2 and V is TRBV6-1, with a tentative D call TRBD1 (6 bases). V shed 8 bases and J shed 0 bases, with 13 bases lying between them. The CDR3 is 14 amino acids. Germline V gene data show CDR1 as MNHNS and CDR2 as SASEGT. The DNA for the CDR3 is TGTGCCAGCTGTTGGACAGAAGCTAACTATGGCTACACCTTC. Its translation: CASCWTEANYGYTF.

The CDR3, as DNA: TGTGCCTGGCAAGCCGGGACTAGACAACAGCCCCAGCATTTT. Its translation is CAWQAGTRQQPQHF. The V call is TRBV30, the J call TRBJ1-5; tentatively, D is TRBD1 (5 bases). The ends were cut back, 5 bases at V and 7 bases at J, with 18 bases in the middle. This CDR3 spans 14 amino acids. Germline V gives CDR1 GTSNPN, CDR2 SVGIG (reference sequence). The full variable domain, completed using reference TRBV30 and TRBJ1-5, is SQTIHQWPATLVQPVGSPLSLECTVEGTSNPNLYWYRQAAGRGLQLLFYSVGIGQISSEVPQNLSASRPQDRQFILSSKKLLLSDSGFYLCAWQAGTRQQPQHFGDGTRLSIL.

This clone was found once. This chain links TRBV7-2 with TRBJ2-3; 8 positions match TRBD2. CDR1 SGHTA and CDR2 FQGNSA come from the germline V gene. This CDR3 comprises 14 residues. V dropped 1 base and J dropped 10; count of bases not matched to a gene: 7. Here the CDR3 DNA reads TGTGCCAGCAGCTTAGAAGCGGGGGTATCGGCGCAGTATTTT. Residues: CASSLEAGVSAQYF.

This clone showed up just once. The chain uses TRBV5-8 and TRBJ2-7, with 10 bases lining up with TRBD2. The CDR3 extends over 17 amino acids. Germline V gene sequence: CDR1 SGHTS, CDR2 YDEGEE. V lost 0 bases and J lost 2; bases outside the gene matches: 8. CDR3 protein: CASSLVLAGAFPYEQYF. The DNA of the CDR3 is TGTGCCAGCAGCTTGGTGCTAGCGGGAGCCTTTCCCTACGAGCAGTACTTC.

The rearrangement uses TRBV2 and TRBJ1-6; TRBD1 matches at 8 bases. CDR3 size: 15 residues. Germline CDR1 and CDR2: SNHLY and FYNNEI. The ends lost 6 bases at V and 6 bases at J; junction bases unmatched: 7. The CDR3 sequence: CASSNWTGLNSPLHF. The CDR3 DNA reads TGTGCCAGCAGCAATTGGACAGGGCTTAATTCACCCCTCCACTTT.